This is a list of T cell receptor beta chains from one sample in a study of T cell clonotyping in hematopoietic cell transplantation. The method was immunoSEQ multiplex PCR; TCRdb's version includes in-frame clones alone and lacks a portion of them. The repertoire consists of about 9,400 clones, with approximately 79% occurring once and the leading ten covering about 17%. This sample comprised PBMCs, obtained 180 days after allogeneic stem cell transplant. These receptors were collected from a male patient aged 35-50 years who had an allogeneic stem cell transplant from a related donor, so the T cells may come from the graft donor. Some clones in this sample may be carry-over from other donors' samples. Each CDR3 is given with its conserved first and last residue. Each record gives: CDR3 length, D gene, clone size, V gene, J gene, CDR3 protein, CDR3 DNA. D genes are given only for firm matches. The listing skips clone size in some rows; elsewhere it reads once, few, many or a size class.

15	TRBD2	.	TRBV29-1	TRBJ2-3	CSVQTLAGGSDTQYF	TGCAGCGTCCAGACTCTAGCGGGGGGATCAGATACGCAGTATTTT
15	TRBD1	.	TRBV5-6	TRBJ1-4	CASSPPGQKAQKLFF	TGTGCCAGCAGCCCGCCGGGACAGAAGGCCCAAAAACTGTTTTTT
16	TRBD2	.	TRBV5-1	TRBJ2-1	CASSYRLAGSYNEQFF	TGCGCCAGCAGCTACAGACTAGCGGGGAGTTACAATGAGCAGTTCTTC
15	TRBD1	.	TRBV6-6	TRBJ1-2	CASTTGTGGVDGYTF	TGTGCCAGCACAACCGGGACAGGGGGCGTAGATGGCTACACCTTC
11	.	.	TRBV10-3	TRBJ2-7	CAISALSEQYF	TGTGCCATCAGTGCCCTCTCCGAGCAGTACTTC
16	.	.	TRBV5-1	TRBJ2-1	CASRSGTTSSYNEQFF	TGCGCCAGCAGGTCCGGGACCACCAGCTCCTACAATGAGCAGTTCTTC
12	.	.	TRBV28	TRBJ1-2	CASKTGLYGYTF	TGTGCCAGTAAAACAGGGCTATATGGCTACACCTTC
16	TRBD1	.	TRBV5-4	TRBJ1-1	CASSMPVQGSYTEAFF	TGTGCCAGCAGCATGCCAGTACAGGGGTCGTACACTGAAGCTTTCTTT
14	.	.	TRBV27	TRBJ2-7	CASSLSGGHYEQYF	TGTGCCAGCAGTTTATCGGGCGGGCACTACGAGCAGTACTTC
14	TRBD1	few	TRBV5-4	TRBJ2-7	CASSSTGGAYEQYF	TGTGCCAGCAGCTCCACAGGGGGAGCCTACGAGCAGTACTTC
17	TRBD2	.	TRBV29-1	TRBJ2-5	CSVARVWSGSEGETQYF	TGCAGCGTGGCGAGGGTGTGGAGCGGGAGTGAGGGAGAGACCCAGTACTTC
15	TRBD1	.	TRBV5-8	TRBJ2-7	CASRFRDSFSYEQYF	TGTGCCAGCAGGTTCCGGGACAGCTTCTCCTACGAGCAGTACTTC
13	.	few	TRBV25-1	TRBJ1-3	CASSVVSGNTIYF	TGTGCCAGCAGTGTTGTGAGCGGAAACACCATATATTTT
16	.	.	TRBV15	TRBJ2-1	CATSSYRTSSYNEQFF	TGTGCCACCAGCAGTTACCGTACGAGCTCCTACAATGAGCAGTTCTTC
14	.	.	TRBV4-1	TRBJ2-5	CASSQVGGMETQYF	TGCGCCAGCAGCCAAGTAGGGGGGATGGAGACCCAGTACTTC
13	.	.	TRBV6-5	TRBJ1-1	CASSRGRATEAFF	TGTGCCAGCAGCAGGGGCCGGGCTACTGAAGCTTTCTTT
14	TRBD1	.	TRBV5-6	TRBJ2-1	CASSFRQGAHEQFF	TGTGCCAGCAGCTTCCGACAGGGGGCGCATGAGCAGTTCTTC
13	.	.	TRBV6-1	TRBJ1-6	CASSEFSSSPLHF	TGTGCCAGCAGTGAATTTTCGAGTTCACCCCTCCACTTT
16	TRBD2	once	TRBV30	TRBJ2-3	CAWSGLAGGYTDTQYF	TGTGCCTGGAGTGGACTAGCGGGGGGCTACACAGATACGCAGTATTTT
16	TRBD1	.	TRBV4-3	TRBJ2-1	CASSQEETGGHNEQFF	TGCGCCAGCAGCCAAGAAGAGACAGGGGGTCACAATGAGCAGTTCTTC
14	TRBD1	.	TRBV28	TRBJ1-2	CASCGTGEYYGYTF	TGTGCCAGTTGCGGGACAGGGGAATACTATGGCTACACCTTC
12	TRBD2	.	TRBV27	TRBJ2-5	CASSSGGRAQYF	TGTGCCAGCAGTTCGGGGGGACGGGCCCAGTACTTC
15	.	.	TRBV2	TRBJ2-3	CASSEGTPRTDTQYF	TGTGCCAGCAGTGAGGGGACACCCCGCACAGATACGCAGTATTTT